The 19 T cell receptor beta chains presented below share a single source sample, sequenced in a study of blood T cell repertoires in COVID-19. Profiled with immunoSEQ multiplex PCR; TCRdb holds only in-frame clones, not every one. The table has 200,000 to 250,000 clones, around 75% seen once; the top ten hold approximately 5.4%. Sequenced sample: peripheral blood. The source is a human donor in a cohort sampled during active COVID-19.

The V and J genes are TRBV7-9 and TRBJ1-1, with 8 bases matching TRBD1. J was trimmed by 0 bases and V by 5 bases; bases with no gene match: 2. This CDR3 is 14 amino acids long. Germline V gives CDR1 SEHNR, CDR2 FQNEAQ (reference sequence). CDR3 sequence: CASSHRGMNTEAFF. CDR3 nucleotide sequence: TGTGCCAGCAGCCACAGGGGGATGAACACTGAAGCTTTCTTT.

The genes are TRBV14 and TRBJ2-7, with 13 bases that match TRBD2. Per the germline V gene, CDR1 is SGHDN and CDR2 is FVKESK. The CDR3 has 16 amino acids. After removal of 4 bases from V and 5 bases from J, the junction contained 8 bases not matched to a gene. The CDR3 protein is CASSRWTSGSVHEQYF. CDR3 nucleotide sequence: TGTGCCAGCAGCCGATGGACTAGCGGGAGCGTCCACGAGCAGTACTTC.

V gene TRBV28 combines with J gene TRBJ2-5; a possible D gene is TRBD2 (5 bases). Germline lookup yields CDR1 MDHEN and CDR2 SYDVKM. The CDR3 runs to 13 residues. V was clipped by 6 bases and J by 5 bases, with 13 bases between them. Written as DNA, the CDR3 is TGTGCCAGCAGGCGCGGGCGTACGGAGACCCAGTACTTC. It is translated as CASRRGRTETQYF.

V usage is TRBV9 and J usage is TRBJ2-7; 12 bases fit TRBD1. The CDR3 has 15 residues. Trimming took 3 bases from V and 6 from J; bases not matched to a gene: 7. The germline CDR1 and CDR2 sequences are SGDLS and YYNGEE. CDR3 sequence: CASSGGGQGATEQYF. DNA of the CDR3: TGTGCCAGCAGCGGGGGGGGACAGGGGGCAACCGAGCAGTACTTC.

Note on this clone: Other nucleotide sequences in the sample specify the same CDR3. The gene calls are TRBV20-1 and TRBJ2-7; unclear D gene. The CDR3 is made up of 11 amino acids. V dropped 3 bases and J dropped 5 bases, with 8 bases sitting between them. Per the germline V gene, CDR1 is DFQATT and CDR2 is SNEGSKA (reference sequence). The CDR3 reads CSARSGHEQYF. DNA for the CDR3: TGCAGTGCTAGGTCGGGTCACGAGCAGTACTTC.

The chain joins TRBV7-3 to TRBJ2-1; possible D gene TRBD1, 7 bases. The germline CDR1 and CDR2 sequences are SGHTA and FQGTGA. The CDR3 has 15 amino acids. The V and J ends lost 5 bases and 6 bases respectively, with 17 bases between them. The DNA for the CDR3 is TGTGCCAGCAGCCAGCAGGGGGGCGTTCTCAATGAGCAGTTCTTC. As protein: CASSQQGGVLNEQFF.

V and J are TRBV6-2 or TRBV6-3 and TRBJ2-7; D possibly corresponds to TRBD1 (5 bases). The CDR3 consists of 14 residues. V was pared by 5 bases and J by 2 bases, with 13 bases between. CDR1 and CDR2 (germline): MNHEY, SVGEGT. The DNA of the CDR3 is TGTGCCAGCAGTCCAACAGGACCACCCTACGAGCAGTACTTC. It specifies CASSPTGPPYEQYF.

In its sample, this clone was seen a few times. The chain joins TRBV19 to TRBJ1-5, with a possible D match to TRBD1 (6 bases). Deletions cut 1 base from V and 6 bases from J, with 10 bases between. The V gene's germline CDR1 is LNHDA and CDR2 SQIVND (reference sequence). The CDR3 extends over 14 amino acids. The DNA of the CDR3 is TGTGCCAGTAGTATAGGCGGGGGCGGTCAGCCCCAGCATTTT. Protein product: CASSIGGGGQPQHF.

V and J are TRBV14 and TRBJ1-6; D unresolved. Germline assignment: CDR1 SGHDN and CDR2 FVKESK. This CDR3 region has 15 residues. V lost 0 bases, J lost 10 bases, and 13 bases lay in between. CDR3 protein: CASSQDYGEGSPLHF. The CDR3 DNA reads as TGTGCCAGCAGCCAAGATTACGGGGAAGGCTCACCCCTCCACTTT.

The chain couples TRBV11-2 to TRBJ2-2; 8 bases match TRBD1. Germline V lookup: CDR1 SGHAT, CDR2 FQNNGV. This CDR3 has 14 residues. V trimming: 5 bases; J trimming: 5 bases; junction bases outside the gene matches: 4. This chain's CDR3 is CASSQGAITGELFF. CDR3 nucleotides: TGTGCCAGCAGCCAGGGGGCCATAACCGGGGAGCTGTTTTTT.

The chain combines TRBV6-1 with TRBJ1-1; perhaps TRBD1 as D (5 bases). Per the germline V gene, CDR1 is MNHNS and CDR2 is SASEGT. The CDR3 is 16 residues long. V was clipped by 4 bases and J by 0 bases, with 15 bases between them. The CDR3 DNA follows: TGTGCCAGCAGTGTCCAGGGAAACCGTATGAACACTGAAGCTTTCTTT. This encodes CASSVQGNRMNTEAFF.

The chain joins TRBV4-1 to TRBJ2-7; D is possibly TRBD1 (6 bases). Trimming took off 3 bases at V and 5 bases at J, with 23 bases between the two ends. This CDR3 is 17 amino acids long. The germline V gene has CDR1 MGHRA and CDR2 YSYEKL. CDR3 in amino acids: CASSHKQGKLPPDEQYF. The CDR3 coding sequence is TGCGCCAGCAGCCATAAACAGGGTAAGCTCCCCCCGGACGAGCAGTACTTC.

CDR3 sequence: CASTPTTSGSYEQYF. DNA of the CDR3: TGTGCCAGTACCCCAACGACTAGCGGGTCCTACGAGCAGTACTTC. The V and J genes are TRBV19 and TRBJ2-7, with 10 bases fitting TRBD2. Germline CDR1 and CDR2: LNHDA and SQIVND (reference sequence). The trim removed 7 bases at V and 1 base at J, leaving 7 bases unmatched. CDR3 length equals 15 residues.

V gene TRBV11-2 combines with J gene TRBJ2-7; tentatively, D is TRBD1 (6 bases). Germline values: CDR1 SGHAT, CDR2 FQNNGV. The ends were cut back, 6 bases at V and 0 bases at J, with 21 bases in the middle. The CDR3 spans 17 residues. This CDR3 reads CASSPGHGMISSYEQYF. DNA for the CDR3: TGTGCCAGCAGTCCGGGACACGGCATGATAAGCTCCTACGAGCAGTACTTC.

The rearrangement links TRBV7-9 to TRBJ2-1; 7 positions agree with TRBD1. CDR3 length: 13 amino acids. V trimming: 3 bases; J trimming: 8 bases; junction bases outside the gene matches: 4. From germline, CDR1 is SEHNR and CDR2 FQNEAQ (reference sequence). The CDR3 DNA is TGTGCCAGCAGCTTGCAGGGGGTTTATGAGCAGTTCTTC. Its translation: CASSLQGVYEQFF.

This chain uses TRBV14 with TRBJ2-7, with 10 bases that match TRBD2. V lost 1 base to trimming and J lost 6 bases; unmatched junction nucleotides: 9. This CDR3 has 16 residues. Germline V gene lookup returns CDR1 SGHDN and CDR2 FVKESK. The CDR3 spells CASSQGAAGGPSEQYF. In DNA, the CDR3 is TGTGCCAGCAGCCAAGGAGCAGCGGGAGGGCCCTCCGAGCAGTACTTC.

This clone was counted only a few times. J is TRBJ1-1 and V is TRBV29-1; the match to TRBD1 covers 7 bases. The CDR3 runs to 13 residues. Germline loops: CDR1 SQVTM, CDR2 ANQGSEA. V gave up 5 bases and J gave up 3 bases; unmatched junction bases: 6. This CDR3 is CSVIQGTYTEAFF. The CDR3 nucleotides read TGCAGCGTTATACAGGGGACTTACACTGAAGCTTTCTTT.

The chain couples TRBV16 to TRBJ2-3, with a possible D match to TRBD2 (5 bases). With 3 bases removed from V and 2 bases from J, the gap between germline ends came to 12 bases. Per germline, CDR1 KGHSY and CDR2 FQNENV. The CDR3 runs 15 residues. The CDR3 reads CASSQRPGITDTQYF. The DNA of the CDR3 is TGTGCCAGCAGCCAGAGGCCGGGGATCACAGATACGCAGTATTTT. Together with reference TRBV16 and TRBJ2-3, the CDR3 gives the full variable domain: GEEVAQTPKHLVRGEGQKAKLYCAPIKGHSYVFWYQQVLKNEFKFLISFQNENVFDETGMPKERFSAKCLPNSPCSLEIQATKLEDSAVYFCASSQRPGITDTQYFGPGTRLTVL.

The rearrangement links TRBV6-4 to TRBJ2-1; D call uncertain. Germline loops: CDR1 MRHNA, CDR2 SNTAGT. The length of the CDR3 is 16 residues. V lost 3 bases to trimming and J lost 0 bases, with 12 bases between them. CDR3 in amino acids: CASSDSIENSYNEQFF. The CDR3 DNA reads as TGTGCCAGCAGTGATTCAATAGAGAACTCCTACAATGAGCAGTTCTTC.